Sequencing of this TCR beta chain was carried out in a study of blood T cell repertoires in COVID-19. Study-wide context: T cells, B-cell-depleted T cells, or PBMCs provided the cDNA or gDNA that served as material.

Authors' analysis steps: Amplification of reference gene primers provided the estimated nucleated cell counts. Libraries were prepared by immunoSEQ multiplex PCR; TCRdb keeps only in-frame clonotypes and omits some of them. For V, J and clone size, that table is used; D and trimming come from the DNA. This sample has about 400,000 clones; roughly nine tenths occur once, and the top ten carry 1.7%. Remarks on this clone: This sample includes further DNA sequences coding for the same CDR3.

The germline V gene encodes CDR1 MDHEN and CDR2 SYDVKM. V shed 4 bases, J shed 4 bases, and the junction held 2 bases outside the gene matches. There are 14 residues in the CDR3. In assigning cohorts, the study relied on participant-reported clinical history. Two negative PCRs, clearance, or symptom resolution had been documented for recovered Cohort 3 donors. The specimen was PBMCs or T cells enriched from blood (not recorded which). The J gene is TRBJ2-7, the V gene TRBV28; 12 bases agree with TRBD2. This TCR came from a woman aged 25 to 39 who had recovered from COVID-19. CDR3 protein: CASSWTSGTYEQYF. The CDR3 nucleotides are TGTGCCAGCAGTTGGACTAGCGGGACTTACGAGCAGTACTTC. The variable domain in full, completed from reference TRBV28 and TRBJ2-7, reads DVKVTQSSRYLVKRTGEKVFLECVQDMDHENMFWYRQDPGLGLRLIYFSYDVKMKEKGDIPEGYSVSREKKERFSLILESASTNQTSMYLCASSWTSGTYEQYFGPGTRLTVT.